This T cell receptor beta chain was observed in a study of blood T cell repertoires in COVID-19. The repertoire was sequenced with immunoSEQ multiplex PCR; TCRdb's copy has only in-frame clones and lacks some. The table records under 70,000 clones, approximately 79% of them present only once. Germline V lookup: CDR1 LGHDT, CDR2 YNNKEL (reference sequence). Trimming removed 4 bases from V and 1 base from J, with 11 bases in between. This CDR3 has 15 residues. The genes are TRBV3-1 (or the pseudogene TRBV3-2) and TRBJ2-4; D uncertain. Material: peripheral blood. The receptor's source is a man aged 55 to 69 with acute or convalescent COVID-19. The CDR3 DNA is TGTGCCAGCAGCCGCCCGACGGGTGCCAAAAACATTCAGTACTTC. This gives the protein CASSRPTGAKNIQYF.